These 17 T cell receptor beta chains were all obtained from the same sample, sequenced in a study of T cell repertoires in cytomegalovirus infection. TCRdb ran MiXCR on the reads and lists one entry per CDR3 protein. Among a few hundred thousand distinct CDR3 sequences listed, 40% were seen once. Their antigens are not known. This material consisted of cultured PBMCs, taken from culture after CMV antigen stimulation. The receptor source for this set is a human donor in good health (CMV status not recorded). Some clones in this sample may be carry-over from other donors' samples.

This chain connects TRBV18 to TRBJ1-1, with D possibly TRBD1 on 6 matching bases. The CDR3 is made up of 12 amino acids. V was pared by 8 bases and J by 5 bases, with 12 bases between. Per the germline V gene, CDR1 is KGHSH and CDR2 is LQKENI. This CDR3 reads CASHRVGTEAFF. The CDR3 coding sequence is TGTGCCAGCCACAGGGTGGGTACTGAAGCTTTCTTT.

This clonotype appeared a few times. This chain connects TRBV12-5 to TRBJ2-7; D might be TRBD1 (8 bases). There are 22 residues in the CDR3. Germline lookup yields CDR1 LGHNT and CDR2 FRNRAP. Trimming removed 6 bases at V and 0 bases at J, with 36 bases between. The chain's CDR3 is CASGFRTGTIKETSAHSYEQYF. CDR3 bases: TGTGCTAGTGGGTTTCGGACAGGGACTATTAAAGAAACTAGCGCCCACTCCTACGAGCAGTACTTC.

This clonotype has a handful of counts. The chain links TRBV7-2 to TRBJ2-1, with D possibly being TRBD2 (5 bases). From germline, CDR1 is SGHTA and CDR2 FQGNSA. The CDR3 is 14 residues long. With 4 bases removed from V and 10 bases from J, the gap between germline ends came to 17 bases. CDR3 sequence: CASSSFGLPREQFF. DNA for the CDR3: TGTGCCAGCAGCTCCTTCGGACTCCCTAGGGAGCAGTTCTTC.

This clonotype was seen only a few times. The V gene is TRBV7-9, the J gene TRBJ2-1, with TRBD2 identical over 8 bases. The CDR3 runs 13 residues. CDR1 and CDR2 from the germline V gene are SEHNR and FQNEAQ (reference sequence). V was pared by 7 bases and J by 9 bases, with 8 bases of the junction left unmatched. The CDR3 spells CASTLTAGGEQFF. CDR3 DNA: TGTGCCAGCACACTGACTGCGGGGGGTGAGCAGTTCTTC.

V gene TRBV20-1 combines with J gene TRBJ2-5; D gene uncertain. The length of the CDR3 is 12 residues. Germline CDR1 DFQATT, CDR2 SNEGSKA (reference sequence). V was cut by 6 bases and J by 3 bases, with 11 bases left in between. The CDR3 DNA sequence: TGCAGTGCAGCCCCGGCGGAAGAGACCCAGTACTTC. It codes for CSAAPAEETQYF.

V usage is TRBV12-3 or TRBV12-4 and J usage is TRBJ2-3, with 7 bases fitting TRBD2. Losses at the gene ends were 6 bases for V and 0 bases for J; bases not matched to a gene: 9. This CDR3 spans 16 amino acids. CDR3 in amino acids: CASRPFTSVSTDTQYF. As DNA, the CDR3 is TGTGCCAGCAGGCCTTTCACTAGCGTCAGCACAGATACGCAGTATTTT.

The V gene is TRBV20-1, the J gene TRBJ2-5, with unresolved D. The germline CDR1 and CDR2 sequences are DFQATT and SNEGSKA (reference sequence). CDR3 size: 11 residues. Trimming stripped 7 bases from V and 1 base from J, with 7 bases between. The chain's CDR3 is CSGTVQETQYF. As DNA, the CDR3 is TGCAGTGGTACGGTCCAAGAGACCCAGTACTTC.

This clonotype was recorded a few times. The CDR3 nucleotides read TGCGCCAGCAGCATAACAGGGGACCCTGGGGCCAACGTCCTGACTTTC. Its translation: CASSITGDPGANVLTF. The V gene is TRBV5-1, the J gene TRBJ2-6; 7 nucleotides agree with TRBD1. There are 16 residues in the CDR3. Trimming at V came to 4 bases and at J to 2 bases, leaving 6 bases not matched to a gene. Germline CDR1 and CDR2: SGHRS and YFSETQ.

This clonotype was counted between two and nine times. The CDR3 is CASSQVPTSSGNTIYF. Here the CDR3 DNA reads TGCGCCAGCAGCCAAGTTCCGACAAGCTCTGGAAACACCATATATTTT. The chain carries TRBV4-3 and TRBJ1-3; D gene unclear. Germline V gives CDR1 LGHNA, CDR2 YSLEER. The germline V and J ends were trimmed by 1 base and 0 bases, with 10 bases remaining between them. The CDR3 spans 16 residues.

This clonotype came up a few times. The gene calls are TRBV6-4 and TRBJ2-3; TRBD1 aligns across 8 bases. CDR1 is MRHNA and CDR2 is SNTAGT in the germline V gene. With V trimmed by 5 bases and J by 5 bases, 6 bases remained unmatched. This CDR3 is 14 amino acids long. In DNA, the CDR3 is TGTGCCAGCAGTCGACAGGGGTCTGGAGATACGCAGTATTTT. Translating it yields CASSRQGSGDTQYF.

This rearrangement joins TRBV5-1 to TRBJ1-5; the D gene is possibly TRBD1 (5 bases). This CDR3 region has 15 residues. Germline assignment: CDR1 SGHRS and CDR2 YFSETQ. The ends were cut back, 0 bases at V and 5 bases at J, with 12 bases in the middle. The chain's CDR3 is CASSLEAGIDQPQHF. For the CDR3, the DNA is TGCGCCAGCAGCTTGGAGGCAGGGATAGATCAGCCCCAGCATTTT.

The chain joins TRBV20-1 to TRBJ2-3; maybe TRBD1 (6 bases). This CDR3 comprises 14 residues. Trimming stripped 0 bases from V and 0 bases from J, with 7 bases between. Germline V lookup: CDR1 DFQATT, CDR2 SNEGSKA (reference sequence). This CDR3 is CSAREDRSTDTQYF. The CDR3 region has the DNA TGCAGTGCTAGAGAGGACAGAAGCACAGATACGCAGTATTTT.

The rearrangement links TRBV5-4 to TRBJ2-1, with no clear D. Trimming removed 4 bases from V and 8 bases from J, with 10 bases in between. Germline V gives CDR1 SGHNT, CDR2 YYREEE (reference sequence). This CDR3 has 12 residues. CDR3: CASSRAADEQFF. The CDR3 DNA follows: TGTGCCAGCAGCCGGGCCGCCGATGAGCAGTTCTTC.

This clonotype was seen at least ten times. The chain recombines TRBV7-2 with TRBJ2-1; D is unclear. Trimming shortened V by 6 bases and J by 0 bases, and 9 bases separated the two germline ends. Germline V gives CDR1 SGHTA, CDR2 FQGNSA. CDR3 length equals 14 residues. CDR3 loop: CASSDRSSYNEQFF. CDR3 sequence (DNA): TGTGCCAGCAGTGACCGAAGCTCCTACAATGAGCAGTTCTTC.

The chain joins TRBV20-1 to TRBJ2-7, with D tentatively TRBD2 (5 bases). The CDR3 length is 12 residues. Germline V CDR1 and CDR2: DFQATT, SNEGSKA (reference sequence). V was pared by 3 bases and J by 2 bases, with 8 bases between. DNA for the CDR3: TGCAGTGCTAGGGGGAGAACCTACGAGCAGTACTTC. This encodes CSARGRTYEQYF.

This clonotype was detected many times. The rearrangement uses TRBV28 and TRBJ1-2; D may be TRBD1 (5 bases). The V gene lost 6 bases and the J gene lost 4 bases, with 9 bases spanning the gap. The germline gives CDR1 MDHEN, CDR2 SYDVKM. This CDR3 contains 12 residues. In DNA, the CDR3 is TGTGCCAGCAGCCCCGGGGGCTATGGCTACACCTTC. It yields the protein CASSPGGYGYTF.

V usage is TRBV20-1 and J usage is TRBJ1-1; D is unresolved. Germline loops: CDR1 DFQATT, CDR2 SNEGSKA (reference sequence). V dropped 0 bases and J dropped 1 base, with 9 bases sitting between them. The CDR3 loop spans 14 amino acids. The CDR3 is CSARDVGTNTEAFF. In DNA, the CDR3 is TGCAGTGCTAGAGATGTCGGCACGAACACTGAAGCTTTCTTT.